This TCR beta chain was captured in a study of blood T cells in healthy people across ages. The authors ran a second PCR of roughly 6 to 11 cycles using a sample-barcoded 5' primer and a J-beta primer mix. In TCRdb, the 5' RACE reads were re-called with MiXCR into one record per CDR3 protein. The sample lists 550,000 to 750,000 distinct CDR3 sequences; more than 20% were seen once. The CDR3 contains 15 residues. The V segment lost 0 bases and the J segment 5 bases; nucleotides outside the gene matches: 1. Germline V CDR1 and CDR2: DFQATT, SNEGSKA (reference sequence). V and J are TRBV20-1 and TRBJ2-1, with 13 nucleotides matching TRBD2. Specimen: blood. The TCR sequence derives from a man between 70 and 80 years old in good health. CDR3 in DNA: TGCAGTGCTAGAGATGGACTAGCGGGAGACAATGAGCAGTTCTTC. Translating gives CSARDGLAGDNEQFF.